The clone carrying this TCR beta chain has just a few counts. Antigen: not known. This specimen comes from a study of T cells after yellow fever vaccination. Study conclusions and caveats: Though weaker, the secondary response peaked faster, on day 5 versus 15.

TCRdb re-derived calls from the 5' RACE reads in MiXCR, one entry per CDR3 protein. The sample has about 320,000 distinct CDR3 sequences; approximately 4% are singletons. Trimming took off 3 bases at V and 0 bases at J, with 17 bases between the two ends. The CDR3 loop spans 17 amino acids. CDR1 SGDLS and CDR2 YYNGEE come from the germline V gene. This specimen was PBMCs, taken 15 days after the yellow fever booster vaccination. This clonotype originated in a young man who received the YFV17D yellow fever vaccine. V gene TRBV9 combines with J gene TRBJ2-3, with a weak D call TRBD2 (5 bases). CDR3 sequence (DNA): TGTGCCAGCAGCGCAGAATTAGGGAGACTTAGCACAGATACGCAGTATTTT. This codes for CASSAELGRLSTDTQYF.